Here is one TCR beta chain with its context. As yet, its antigen is unknown. The template was total RNA from whole blood, with no T cell sorting. This record belongs to a study of monozygotic twins with inflammatory bowel disease. Overall study results and limits: Versus healthy twins, IBD patients showed fewer clonotypes shared with others, especially with disease activity.

TCRdb reprocessed the 5' RACE reads; each CDR3 protein has one entry and no DNA is given. The sample yields approximately 120,000 distinct CDR3 sequences, of which the top ten take up around 12%. Per germline, CDR1 SNHLY and CDR2 FYNNEI. The CDR3 loop spans 15 amino acids. The specimen sequenced was blood. The chain has TRBV2 and TRBJ2-3; the D gene TCRdb calls, TRBD2, cannot be checked with no DNA. This TCR came from a human donor with ulcerative colitis or Crohn's disease, or a healthy co-twin of an affected twin (not recorded which). The CDR3: CASSERPTLADTQYF.